This T cell receptor beta chain originates from a study of shared clonotypes between healthy human individuals. Study context: The cohort comprised two women and a few men. Their ages spanned 18 to 49 years. Each donor contributed plates that comprised three CD4 naive, three CD4 memory, two CD8 naive and one CD8 memory. Study-wide results and caveats: Clonotype sharing across a few donors was observed for about 5.2% of naive CD4 clonotypes.

At a deep level, the assay was run. Method: immunoSEQ multiplex PCR; TCRdb's copy keeps in-frame clones and lacks some. The data show millions of clones, 85% to 95% seen once. Concerning this clone: The antigen is unknown.

This CDR3 is 15 amino acids long. The J segment lost 5 bases and the V segment lost 6 bases, leaving 8 bases of the junction unmatched. Germline CDR1 KGHSH, CDR2 LQKENI. This TCR was sampled from a man aged 18 to 30 in good health. The specimen sequenced was naive CD4+ T cells sorted from blood. Documented subset: CD45RA+ positively selected. The rearrangement uses TRBV18 and TRBJ2-7; 12 nucleotides agree with TRBD2. CDR3 coding DNA: TGTGCCAGCTCGACACTAGCGGGAGGCCGGAACGAGCAGTACTTC. As protein: CASSTLAGGRNEQYF.